This TCR beta chain was recovered during a study of Ad26.COV2.S vaccination and SARS-CoV-2 variants. For the study at large: Participant was drawn from the COV1001 Ad26.COV2.S trial arm. Participants got Ad26.COV2.S intramuscularly, once or twice 56 days apart.

Sequencing was performed with immunoSEQ multiplex PCR; in TCRdb, only in-frame clones are kept and a portion is missing. The table records about 410,000 clones, around 91% of them present only once. Regarding treatment: some 19 received Ad26.COV2.S at low or high dose, single or two shots; about 5 received placebo; per-sample allocation not given. Specimen acquisition occurred on day 63 following the initial vaccine or placebo injection. Of note for this clone: Its specificity is not known.

Germline CDR1 SGHRS, CDR2 YFSETQ. V lost 4 bases and J lost 0, with 7 bases in between. The CDR3 has 13 residues. Notes on the study in general: In vaccinated individuals, spike-specific CD8+ and CD4+ T cell responses reportedly displayed substantial breadth. Whether participants received vaccine or placebo, their non-spike TCR breadth was similar.

The clonotype originates from a person aged 18-65 years who received the Ad26.COV2.S COVID-19 vaccine or a placebo. The chain links TRBV5-1 to TRBJ1-1; TRBD1 might be the D (5 bases). Sequences were derived from peripheral blood, sampled in a trial of Ad26.COV2.S vaccine versus placebo. In nucleotides, the CDR3 is TGCGCCAGCAGCGGACAATTGAACACTGAAGCTTTCTTT. It codes for CASSGQLNTEAFF. The complete variable domain, with remaining parts taken from reference TRBV5-1 and TRBJ1-1, reads KAGVTQTPRYLIKTRGQQVTLSCSPISGHRSVSWYQQTPGQGLQFLFEYFSETQRNKGNFPGRFSGRQFSNSRSEMNVSTLELGDSALYLCASSGQLNTEAFFGQGTRLTVV.